The 8 T cell receptor beta chains below were found in one sample sequenced in a study of technical replicates of blood from several donors. The table came from immunoSEQ multiplex PCR; TCRdb's copy has only in-frame clones and leaves some out. The data show tens of thousands of clones, approximately 90% seen once. The source material was T cells isolated from PBMCs. Every receptor here comes from a human donor in good health.

The gene calls are TRBV15 and TRBJ2-7; tentatively, D is TRBD2 (5 bases). This CDR3 region has 13 residues. Trimming left V 5 bases short and J 2 bases short, with 10 bases between. Germline CDR1 is LNHNV and CDR2 is YYDKDF (reference sequence). The CDR3 protein is CATSEGAAYEQYF. DNA of the CDR3: TGTGCCACCAGCGAAGGAGCGGCCTACGAGCAGTACTTC. Combining the CDR3 with reference TRBV15 and TRBJ2-7 gives the whole variable domain DAMVIQNPRYQVTQFGKPVTLSCSQTLNHNVMYWYQQKSSQAPKLLFHYYDKDFNNEADTPDNFQSRRPNTSFCFLDIRSPGLGDTAMYLCATSEGAAYEQYFGPGTRLTVT.

The chain links TRBV11-3 to TRBJ2-1; no clear D. The CDR3 sequence is 13 residues long. In germline, CDR1 is SGHNT, CDR2 YENEEA. Trimming took 3 bases from V and 4 from J, leaving 7 bases between them. CDR3 in amino acids: CASSFGQYNEQFF. In DNA form, the CDR3 reads TGTGCCAGCAGCTTTGGGCAATACAATGAGCAGTTCTTC.

In nucleotides, the CDR3 is TGCGCCAGCAGCCCCCCCGCTAGCATCACAGATACGCAGTATTTT. Translated: CASSPPASITDTQYF. The V call is TRBV4-1, the J call TRBJ2-3, with a possible D match to TRBD2 (5 bases). Trimming left V 4 bases short and J 2 bases short, with 13 bases between. Germline V CDR1 and CDR2: MGHRA, YSYEKL. The CDR3 covers 15 residues.

The chain combines TRBV18 with TRBJ1-1; D is uncertain. V lost 2 bases and J lost 0, with 10 bases in between. The CDR3 spans 15 residues. Germline V gives CDR1 KGHSH, CDR2 LQKENI. CDR3 residues: CASSPTSQVNTEAFF. The CDR3 DNA reads TGTGCCAGCTCACCAACGTCGCAGGTGAACACTGAAGCTTTCTTT.

The chain is built from TRBV9 and TRBJ1-1, with D maybe TRBD1 (5 bases). V was shortened by 2 bases and J by 1 base, with 6 bases between the two germline ends. Germline V gene sequence: CDR1 SGDLS, CDR2 YYNGEE. This CDR3 has 13 residues. CDR3 loop: CASSVQGNTEAFF. CDR3 DNA: TGTGCCAGCAGCGTCCAGGGGAACACTGAAGCTTTCTTT.

This chain joins TRBV6-5 and TRBJ1-1; D call uncertain. Trimming took 7 bases from V and 7 from J, leaving 7 bases between them. This CDR3 is built from 10 residues. Germline V lookup: CDR1 MNHEY, CDR2 SVGAGI. In nucleotides, the CDR3 is TGTGCCAGCATCCGGGGTGAAGCTTTCTTT. This gives the protein CASIRGEAFF.

The chain combines TRBV30 with TRBJ1-4, with TRBD1 matching over 9 bases. The trim removed 2 bases at V and 8 bases at J, leaving 12 bases unmatched. The CDR3 covers 16 residues. CDR1 is GTSNPN, CDR2 SVGIG, per germline (reference sequence). The CDR3 nucleotides read TGTGCCTGGAGTCGACCCCATACAGGGGGCGACGAAAAACTGTTTTTT. It translates to CAWSRPHTGGDEKLFF.

The chain couples TRBV7-3 to TRBJ2-3; 8 bases fit TRBD1. CDR1 and CDR2 (germline): SGHTA, FQGTGA. Trimming removed 3 bases from V and 0 bases from J; junction bases left unmatched: 5. The CDR3 is 16 residues long. In DNA form, the CDR3 reads TGTGCCAGCAGCTTCGGGACAGGTGGGAGCACAGATACGCAGTATTTT. Translating it yields CASSFGTGGSTDTQYF.